Below, 6 T cell receptor beta chains from the same sample are listed, as sequenced in a study of blood T cell repertoires in COVID-19. Sequencing was performed with immunoSEQ multiplex PCR; in TCRdb, only in-frame clones are kept and a portion is missing. The data show roughly 150,000 clones, approximately 85% seen once. Sequenced sample: peripheral blood. All receptors come from a woman aged 80 or over with acute or convalescent COVID-19.

The chain uses TRBV7-2 and TRBJ1-5, with D possibly being TRBD1 (5 bases). The CDR3 has 15 residues. Germline lookup yields CDR1 SGHTA and CDR2 FQGNSA. Deletions cut 1 base from V and 3 bases from J, with 10 bases between. The CDR3 nucleotides read TGTGCCAGCAGCTTAGGGACGGGACTCAATCAGCCCCAGCATTTT. Translating gives CASSLGTGLNQPQHF.

This clone appeared a few times. The rearrangement joins TRBV5-1 to TRBJ1-2, with D unclear. V gave up 4 bases and J gave up 6 bases, with 22 bases separating them. This CDR3 contains 16 residues. Per germline, CDR1 SGHRS and CDR2 YFSETQ. DNA of the CDR3: TGCGCCAGCAGCCAGGTTTTAGCGGCTGGGTCCGATGGCTACACCTTC. Translation gives CASSQVLAAGSDGYTF.

This chain links TRBV6-5 with TRBJ1-5; D gene uncertain. V was shortened by 5 bases and J by 3 bases, with 8 bases between the two germline ends. The CDR3 has 13 amino acids. The germline V gene encodes CDR1 MNHEY and CDR2 SVGAGI. The CDR3 DNA reads as TGTGCCAGCAGTCGTCAGATCAATCAGCCCCAGCATTTT. Amino acids: CASSRQINQPQHF.

This clone has only one observation. The chain uses TRBV9 and TRBJ2-3, with TRBD2 identical over 11 bases. The CDR3 runs to 14 residues. Germline assignment: CDR1 SGDLS and CDR2 YYNGEE. J was trimmed by 10 bases and V by 5 bases; bases with no gene match: 9. The CDR3 region has the DNA TGTGCCAGCAGTCCACTAGCGGGAGTTGTCGCGCAGTATTTT. This translates into CASSPLAGVVAQYF.

J is TRBJ1-1 and V is TRBV3-1 (or the pseudogene TRBV3-2); D is ambiguous. Germline values: CDR1 LGHDT, CDR2 YNNKEL (reference sequence). There are 15 residues in the CDR3. V was pared by 1 base and J by 1 base, with 10 bases between. The chain's CDR3 is CASSQVSRGNTEAFF. CDR3 nucleotide sequence: TGTGCCAGCAGCCAAGTATCACGGGGGAACACTGAAGCTTTCTTT.

The V call is TRBV5-1, the J call TRBJ2-1; the match to TRBD1 covers 8 bases. V dropped 0 bases and J dropped 5; count of bases not matched to a gene: 4. From germline, CDR1 is SGHRS and CDR2 YFSETQ. The length of the CDR3 is 15 residues. CDR3 region: CASSLGQGKHNEQFF. Written as DNA, the CDR3 is TGCGCCAGCAGCTTGGGACAGGGGAAGCACAATGAGCAGTTCTTC.